This T cell receptor beta chain was obtained from a study of identical twins. This clonotype was recorded a few times. Its target is not known. After template switching added a universal primer site, the resulting cDNA carried unique molecular identifiers. TCRdb fed the 5' RACE reads into MiXCR, producing one record per CDR3 protein. This repertoire shows 450,000 or so distinct CDR3 sequences, roughly 18% found once; its top ten account for 10% to 15%. Study-level results: Surplus twin overlap in beta out-of-frame sequences was less pronounced. Conclusions were based on cross-sectional statistical analysis, without following the same donors.

The CDR3 is 11 amino acids. V shed 8 bases and J shed 4 bases, with 9 bases lying between them. Germline V gene sequence: CDR1 SQVTM, CDR2 ANQGSEA. Each donor was a healthy Caucasian. This TCR derives from a man aged 50 to 60 in good health. This chain joins TRBV29-1 and TRBJ2-1; D is possibly TRBD1 (6 bases). Sequencing was carried out using naive T cells sorted from blood. The CDR3 nucleotides are TGCAGCTGGACAGCTTACAATGAGCAGTTCTTC. Protein sequence: CSWTAYNEQFF.